This T cell receptor beta chain was observed in a study of T cell repertoires in cytomegalovirus infection. Study details: Public TCR beta signature analysis indicated the presence of both CMV infection and matching HLA type. Study conclusions and caveats: Clonotypes of TCR beta that were HLA-C-restricted and CMV-specific dominated the ex vivo response.

This clonotype has at least ten counts. Its antigen is unknown. The V gene's germline CDR1 is LGHNA and CDR2 YSLEER. The CDR3 loop spans 15 amino acids. The V segment lost 4 bases and the J segment 3 bases; nucleotides outside the gene matches: 6. In TCRdb, the reads were re-called with MiXCR into one record per CDR3 protein. Here the sample spans under 250,000 distinct CDR3 sequences, about 7% being singletons. The source of this sequence is a human donor in good health (CMV status not recorded). Some clones in this sample may be carry-over from other donors' samples. J is TRBJ1-1 and V is TRBV4-3, with 9 bases matching TRBD1. Source material: PBMCs. The CDR3 bases are TGCGCCAGCAGCCCTTTGACAGGGGGGGACACTGAAGCTTTCTTT. Translation: CASSPLTGGDTEAFF.